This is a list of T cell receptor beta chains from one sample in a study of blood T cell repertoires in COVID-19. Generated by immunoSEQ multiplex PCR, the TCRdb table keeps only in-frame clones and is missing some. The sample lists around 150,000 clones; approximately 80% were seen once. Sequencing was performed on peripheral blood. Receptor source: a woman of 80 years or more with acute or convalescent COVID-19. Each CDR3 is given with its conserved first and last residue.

CAISETGVRTDTQYF	TRBV10-3	TRBJ2-3
CASSTLGREQYF	TRBV5-4	TRBJ2-7
CASSTGTTGNTIYF	TRBV7-9	TRBJ1-3
CASSGGQKNTEAFF	TRBV19	TRBJ1-1
CASAQGRGLETQYF	TRBV5-1	TRBJ2-5
CASSLTGTYEQYF	TRBV28	TRBJ2-7
CASKTGGGANTEAFF	TRBV2	TRBJ1-1
CASWRDPETQYF	TRBV6-5	TRBJ2-5
CASIGQGAGNYGYTF	TRBV19	TRBJ1-2
CASSLALAGASDTQYF	TRBV5-1	TRBJ2-3